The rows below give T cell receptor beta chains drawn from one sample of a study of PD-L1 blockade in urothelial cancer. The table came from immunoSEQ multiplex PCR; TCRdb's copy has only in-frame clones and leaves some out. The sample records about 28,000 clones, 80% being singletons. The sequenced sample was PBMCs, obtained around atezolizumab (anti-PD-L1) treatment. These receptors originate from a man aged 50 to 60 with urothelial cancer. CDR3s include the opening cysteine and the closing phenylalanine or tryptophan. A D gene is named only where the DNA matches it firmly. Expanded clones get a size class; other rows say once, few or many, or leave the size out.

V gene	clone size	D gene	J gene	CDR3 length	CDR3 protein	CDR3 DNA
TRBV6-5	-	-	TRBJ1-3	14	CASSYGTLGNTIYF	TGTGCCAGCAGTTATGGGACTCTAGGAAACACCATATATTTT
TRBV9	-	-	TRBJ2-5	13	CASSVVALGTQYF	TGTGCCAGCAGCGTAGTAGCCCTGGGGACCCAGTACTTC
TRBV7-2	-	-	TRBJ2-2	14	CASSSGVNTGELFF	TGTGCCAGCAGCTCGGGGGTAAACACCGGGGAGCTGTTTTTT
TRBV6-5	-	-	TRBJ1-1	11	CASRTTTEAFF	TGTGCCAGCCGAACGACAACTGAAGCTTTCTTT
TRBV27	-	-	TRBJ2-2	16	CASSSRRAGNTGELFF	TGTGCCAGCAGTTCCCGGCGGGCGGGGAACACCGGGGAGCTGTTTTTT
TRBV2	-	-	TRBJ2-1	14	CASSERGYQPEQFF	TGTGCCAGCAGTGAAAGGGGCTATCAGCCTGAGCAGTTCTTC
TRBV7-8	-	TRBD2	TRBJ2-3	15	CASSPTSGSLDTQYF	TGTGCCAGCAGCCCGACTAGCGGGAGCTTGGATACGCAGTATTTT
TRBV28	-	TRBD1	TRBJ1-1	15	CASSSQGAGDTEAFF	TGTGCCAGCAGTTCACAGGGGGCGGGGGACACTGAAGCTTTCTTT
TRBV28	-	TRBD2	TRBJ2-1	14	CASSSSGGAGEQFF	TGTGCCAGCAGTAGTAGCGGGGGAGCGGGTGAGCAGTTCTTC
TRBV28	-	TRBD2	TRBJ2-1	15	CASSFIAGGYNEQFF	TGTGCCAGCAGTTTCATAGCGGGGGGATACAATGAGCAGTTCTTC
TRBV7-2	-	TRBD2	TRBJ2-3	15	CASSPSGGLPGTQYF	TGTGCCAGCAGCCCTAGCGGGGGGCTCCCGGGTACGCAGTATTTT
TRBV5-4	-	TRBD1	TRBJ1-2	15	CASSSEGQALYGYTF	TGTGCCAGCAGCTCTGAGGGACAGGCCCTCTATGGCTACACCTTC
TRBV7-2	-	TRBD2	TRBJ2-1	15	CASSLAGQIYNEQFF	TGTGCCAGCAGCCTAGCGGGGCAAATATACAATGAGCAGTTCTTC
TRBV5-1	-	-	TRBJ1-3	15	CASSLPGDPGNTIYF	TGCGCCAGCAGCCTCCCGGGGGATCCGGGAAACACCATATATTTT
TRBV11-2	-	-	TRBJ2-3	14	CASSLGSGTDTQYF	TGTGCCAGCAGCTTAGGTTCTGGCACAGATACGCAGTATTTT
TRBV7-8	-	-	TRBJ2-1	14	CASSLVPGEDEQFF	TGTGCCAGCAGCTTAGTTCCAGGGGAAGATGAGCAGTTCTTC
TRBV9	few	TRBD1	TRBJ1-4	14	CASSAGTGVEKLFF	TGTGCCAGCAGCGCGGGGACAGGGGTTGAAAAACTGTTTTTT
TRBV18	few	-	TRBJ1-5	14	CASSPDSSQQPQHF	TGTGCCAGCTCACCGGACAGTTCACAACAGCCCCAGCATTTT
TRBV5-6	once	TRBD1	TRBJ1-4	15	CASSGDRVTNEKLFF	TGTGCCAGCAGTGGTGACAGGGTTACTAATGAAAAACTGTTTTTT
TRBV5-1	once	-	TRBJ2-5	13	CASSLDLQETQYF	TGCGCCAGCAGCTTGGACCTACAAGAGACCCAGTACTTC
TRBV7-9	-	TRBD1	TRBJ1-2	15	CASSAGTGANYGYTF	TGTGCCAGCAGCGCGGGGACAGGGGCTAACTATGGCTACACCTTC
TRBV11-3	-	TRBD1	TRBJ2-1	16	CASSLEGTVSYNEQFF	TGTGCCAGCAGCTTAGAGGGGACAGTCTCCTACAATGAGCAGTTCTTC
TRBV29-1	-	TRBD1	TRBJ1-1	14	CSSQQGSLNTEAFF	TGCAGCTCCCAACAGGGGTCCTTGAACACTGAAGCTTTCTTT
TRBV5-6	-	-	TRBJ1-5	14	CASSLGPGNQPQHF	TGTGCCAGCAGCTTGGGCCCGGGAAATCAGCCCCAGCATTTT
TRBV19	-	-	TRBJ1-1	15	CASSTTNRVGTEAFF	TGTGCCAGTAGTACGACAAACAGGGTGGGCACTGAAGCTTTCTTT
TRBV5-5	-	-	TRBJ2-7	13	CASSWDMRYEQYF	TGTGCCAGCAGCTGGGACATGCGCTACGAGCAGTACTTC
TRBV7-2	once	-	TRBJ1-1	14	CASSLQGGNTEAFF	TGTGCCAGCAGCTTACAGGGTGGGAACACTGAAGCTTTCTTT
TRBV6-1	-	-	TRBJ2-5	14	CASSPDTYQETQYF	TGTGCCAGCAGCCCAGACACGTACCAAGAGACCCAGTACTTC
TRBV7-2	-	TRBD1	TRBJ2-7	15	CASTLTGDTTYEQYF	TGTGCCAGCACCCTAACAGGGGATACCACCTACGAGCAGTACTTC
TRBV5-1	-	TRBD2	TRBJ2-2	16	CASSPRAGGNTGELFF	TGCGCCAGCAGCCCTCGGGCGGGGGGAAACACCGGGGAGCTGTTTTTT
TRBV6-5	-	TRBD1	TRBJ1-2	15	CASSSGQGTNYGYTF	TGTGCCAGCAGTTCCGGACAGGGGACTAACTATGGCTACACCTTC
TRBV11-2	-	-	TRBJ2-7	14	CASSQRTLSYEQYF	TGTGCCAGCAGCCAAAGGACTTTATCCTACGAGCAGTACTTC